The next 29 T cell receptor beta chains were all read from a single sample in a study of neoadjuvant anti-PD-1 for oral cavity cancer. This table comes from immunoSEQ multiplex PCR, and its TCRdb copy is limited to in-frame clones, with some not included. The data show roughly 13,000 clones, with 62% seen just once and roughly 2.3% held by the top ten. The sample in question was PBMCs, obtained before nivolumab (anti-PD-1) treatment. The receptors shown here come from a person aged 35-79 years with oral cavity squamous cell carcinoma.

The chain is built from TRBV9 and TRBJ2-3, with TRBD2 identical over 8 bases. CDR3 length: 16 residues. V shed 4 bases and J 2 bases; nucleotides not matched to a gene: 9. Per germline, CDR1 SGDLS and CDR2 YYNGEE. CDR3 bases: TGTGCCAGCAGCCCTTTTATAGCGGGGCTCACAGATACGCAGTATTTT. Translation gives CASSPFIAGLTDTQYF. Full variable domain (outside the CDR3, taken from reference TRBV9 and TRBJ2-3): DSGVTQTPKHLITATGQRVTLRCSPRSGDLSVYWYQQSLDQGLQFLIQYYNGEERAKGNILERFSAQQFPDLHSELNLSSLELGDSALYFCASSPFIAGLTDTQYFGPGTRLTVL.

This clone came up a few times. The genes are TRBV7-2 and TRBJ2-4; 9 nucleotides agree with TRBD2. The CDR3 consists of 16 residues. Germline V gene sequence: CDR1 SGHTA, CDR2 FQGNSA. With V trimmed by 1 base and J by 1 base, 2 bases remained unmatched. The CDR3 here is CASSLGSGRAKNIQYF. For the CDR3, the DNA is TGTGCCAGCAGCTTAGGAAGCGGGAGGGCCAAAAACATTCAGTACTTC.

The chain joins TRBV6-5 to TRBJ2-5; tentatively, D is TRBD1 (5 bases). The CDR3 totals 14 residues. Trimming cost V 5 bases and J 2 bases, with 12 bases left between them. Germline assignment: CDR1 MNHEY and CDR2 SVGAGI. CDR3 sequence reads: CASSKTAKQETQYF. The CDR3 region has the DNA TGTGCCAGCAGTAAGACAGCTAAACAAGAGACCCAGTACTTC.

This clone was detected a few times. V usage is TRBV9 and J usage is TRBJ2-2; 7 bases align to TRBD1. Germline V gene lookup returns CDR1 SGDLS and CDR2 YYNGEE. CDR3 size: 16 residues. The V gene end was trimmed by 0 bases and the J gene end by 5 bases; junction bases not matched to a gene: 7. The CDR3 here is CASSVGQGIATGELFF. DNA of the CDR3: TGTGCCAGCAGCGTAGGACAGGGAATCGCTACCGGGGAGCTGTTTTTT.

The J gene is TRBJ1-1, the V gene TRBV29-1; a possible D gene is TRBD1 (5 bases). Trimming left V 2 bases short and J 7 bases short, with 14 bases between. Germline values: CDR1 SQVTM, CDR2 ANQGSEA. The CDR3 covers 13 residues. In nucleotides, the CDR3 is TGCAGCGTTGAAAGGCCCAGGGCGGTTGAAGCTTTCTTT. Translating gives CSVERPRAVEAFF.

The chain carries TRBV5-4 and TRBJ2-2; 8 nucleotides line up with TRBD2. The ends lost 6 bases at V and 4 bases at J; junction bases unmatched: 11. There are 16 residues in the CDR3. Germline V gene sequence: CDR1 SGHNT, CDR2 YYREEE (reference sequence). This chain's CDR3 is CASTPMERGFTGELFF. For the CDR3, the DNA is TGTGCCAGCACGCCAATGGAGCGGGGGTTCACCGGGGAGCTGTTTTTT.

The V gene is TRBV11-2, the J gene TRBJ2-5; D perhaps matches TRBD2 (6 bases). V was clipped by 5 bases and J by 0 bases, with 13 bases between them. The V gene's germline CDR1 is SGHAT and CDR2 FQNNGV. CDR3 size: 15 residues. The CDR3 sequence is CASSRALAYQETQYF. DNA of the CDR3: TGTGCCAGCAGCCGAGCTCTAGCGTACCAAGAGACCCAGTACTTC. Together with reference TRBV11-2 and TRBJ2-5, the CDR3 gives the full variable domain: EAGVAQSPRYKIIEKRQSVAFWCNPISGHATLYWYQQILGQGPKLLIQFQNNGVVDDSQLPKDRFSAERLKGVDSTLKIQPAKLEDSAVYLCASSRALAYQETQYFGPGTRLLVL.

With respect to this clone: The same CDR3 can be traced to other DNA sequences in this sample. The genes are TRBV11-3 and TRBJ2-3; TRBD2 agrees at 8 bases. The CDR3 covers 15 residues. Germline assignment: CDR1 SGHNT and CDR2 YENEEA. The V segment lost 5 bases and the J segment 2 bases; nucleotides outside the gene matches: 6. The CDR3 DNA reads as TGTGCCAGCAGCCCCGGGGGGGGGCCCACAGATACGCAGTATTTT. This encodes CASSPGGGPTDTQYF.

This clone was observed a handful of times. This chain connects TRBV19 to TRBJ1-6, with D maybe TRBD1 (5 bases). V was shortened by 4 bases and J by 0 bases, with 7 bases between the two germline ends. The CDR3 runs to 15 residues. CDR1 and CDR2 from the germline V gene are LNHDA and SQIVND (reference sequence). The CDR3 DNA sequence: TGTGCCAGTAGTAGACAGAGCTCCTATAATTCACCCCTCCACTTT. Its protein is CASSRQSSYNSPLHF.

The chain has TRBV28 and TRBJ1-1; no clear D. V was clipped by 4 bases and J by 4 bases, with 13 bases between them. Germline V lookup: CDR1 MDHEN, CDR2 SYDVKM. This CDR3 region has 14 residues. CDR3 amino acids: CASSSAAAVTEAFF. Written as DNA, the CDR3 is TGTGCCAGCAGTTCAGCGGCGGCGGTCACTGAAGCTTTCTTT. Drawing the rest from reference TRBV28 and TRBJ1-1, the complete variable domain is DVKVTQSSRYLVKRTGEKVFLECVQDMDHENMFWYRQDPGLGLRLIYFSYDVKMKEKGDIPEGYSVSREKKERFSLILESASTNQTSMYLCASSSAAAVTEAFFGQGTRLTVV.

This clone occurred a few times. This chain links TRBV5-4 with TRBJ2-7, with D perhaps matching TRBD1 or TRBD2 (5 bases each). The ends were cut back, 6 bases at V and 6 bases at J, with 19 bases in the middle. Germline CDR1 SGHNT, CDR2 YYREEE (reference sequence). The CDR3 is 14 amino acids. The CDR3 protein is CASMLGQGVGEQYF. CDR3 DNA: TGTGCCAGCATGCTCGGCCAGGGAGTGGGCGAGCAGTACTTC.

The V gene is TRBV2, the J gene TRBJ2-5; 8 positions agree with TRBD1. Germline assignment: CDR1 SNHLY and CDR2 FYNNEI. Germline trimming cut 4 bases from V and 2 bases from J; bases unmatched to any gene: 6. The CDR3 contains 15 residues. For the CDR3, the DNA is TGTGCCAGCAGTGCAATAAGGACAGGGCAAGAGACCCAGTACTTC. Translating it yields CASSAIRTGQETQYF. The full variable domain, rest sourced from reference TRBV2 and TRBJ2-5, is EPEVTQTPSHQVTQMGQEVILRCVPISNHLYFYWYRQILGQKVEFLVSFYNNEISEKSEIFDDQFSVERPDGSNFTLKIRSTKLEDSAMYFCASSAIRTGQETQYFGPGTRLLVL.

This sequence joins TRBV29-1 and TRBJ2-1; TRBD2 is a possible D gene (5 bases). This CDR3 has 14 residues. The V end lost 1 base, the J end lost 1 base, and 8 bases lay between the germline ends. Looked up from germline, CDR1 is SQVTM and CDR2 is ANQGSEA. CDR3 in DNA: TGCAGCGTTGAAGGGGAGCGGTCCTACAATGAGCAGTTCTTC. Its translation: CSVEGERSYNEQFF.

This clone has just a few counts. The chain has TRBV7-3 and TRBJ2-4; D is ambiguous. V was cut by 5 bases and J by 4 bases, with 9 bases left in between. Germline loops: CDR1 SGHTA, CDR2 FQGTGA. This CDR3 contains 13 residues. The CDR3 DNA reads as TGTGCCAGCAGCCCGACTTCTAAAAACATTCAGTACTTC. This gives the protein CASSPTSKNIQYF.

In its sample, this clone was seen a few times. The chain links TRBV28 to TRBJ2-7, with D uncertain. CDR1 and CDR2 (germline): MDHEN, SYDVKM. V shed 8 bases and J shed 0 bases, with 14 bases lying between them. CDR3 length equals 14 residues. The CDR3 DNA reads TGTGCCAGCGGGCCCCAGGCTAGCTCCTACGAGCAGTACTTC. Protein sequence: CASGPQASSYEQYF. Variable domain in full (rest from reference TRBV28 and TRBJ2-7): DVKVTQSSRYLVKRTGEKVFLECVQDMDHENMFWYRQDPGLGLRLIYFSYDVKMKEKGDIPEGYSVSREKKERFSLILESASTNQTSMYLCASGPQASSYEQYFGPGTRLTVT.

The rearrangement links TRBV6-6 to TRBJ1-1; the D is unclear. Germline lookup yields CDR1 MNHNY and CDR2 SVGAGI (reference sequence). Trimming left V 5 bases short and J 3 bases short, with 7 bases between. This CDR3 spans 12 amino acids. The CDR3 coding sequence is TGTGCCAGCAGTCAGGCGGACACTGAAGCTTTCTTT. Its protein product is CASSQADTEAFF.

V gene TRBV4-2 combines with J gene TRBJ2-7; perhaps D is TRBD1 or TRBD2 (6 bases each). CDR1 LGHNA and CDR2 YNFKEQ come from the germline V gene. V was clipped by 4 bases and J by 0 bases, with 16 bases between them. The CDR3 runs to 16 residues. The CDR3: CASSLVGGDNSYEQYF. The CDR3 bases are TGTGCCAGCAGCCTGGTGGGGGGCGACAACTCCTACGAGCAGTACTTC.

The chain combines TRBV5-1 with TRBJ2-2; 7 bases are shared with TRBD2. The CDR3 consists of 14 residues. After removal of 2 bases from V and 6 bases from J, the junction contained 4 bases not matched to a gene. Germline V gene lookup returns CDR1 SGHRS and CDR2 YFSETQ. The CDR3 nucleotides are TGCGCCAGCAGCTTCATGACTAGCCCCGGGGAGCTGTTTTTT. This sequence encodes CASSFMTSPGELFF.

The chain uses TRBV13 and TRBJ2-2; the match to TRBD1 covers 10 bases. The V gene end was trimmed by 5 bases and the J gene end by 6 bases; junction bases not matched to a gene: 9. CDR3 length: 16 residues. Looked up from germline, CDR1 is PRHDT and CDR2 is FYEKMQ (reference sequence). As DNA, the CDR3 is TGTGCCAGCAGCAGGGACAGGGGTAGAATCTCCGGGGAGCTGTTTTTT. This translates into CASSRDRGRISGELFF. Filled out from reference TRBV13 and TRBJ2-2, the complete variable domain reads AAGVIQSPRHLIKEKRETATLKCYPIPRHDTVYWYQQGPGQDPQFLISFYEKMQSDKGSIPDRFSAQQFSDYHSELNMSSLELGDSALYFCASSRDRGRISGELFFGEGSRLTVL.

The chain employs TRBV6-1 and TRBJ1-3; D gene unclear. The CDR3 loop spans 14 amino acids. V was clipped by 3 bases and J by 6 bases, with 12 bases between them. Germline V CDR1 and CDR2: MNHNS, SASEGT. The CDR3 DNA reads TGTGCCAGCAGTGAGGAGTGGGAAGCAAACACCATATATTTT. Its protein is CASSEEWEANTIYF.

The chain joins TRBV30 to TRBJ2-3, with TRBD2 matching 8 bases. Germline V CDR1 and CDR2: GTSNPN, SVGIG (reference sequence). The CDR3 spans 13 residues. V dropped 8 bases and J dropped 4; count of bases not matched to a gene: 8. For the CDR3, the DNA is TGTGCCCAAAGCCGGGAGGGGGCAGATACGCAGTATTTT. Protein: CAQSREGADTQYF.

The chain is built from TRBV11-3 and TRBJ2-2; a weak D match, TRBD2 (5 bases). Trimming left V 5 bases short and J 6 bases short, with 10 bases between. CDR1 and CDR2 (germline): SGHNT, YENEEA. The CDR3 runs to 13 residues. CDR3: CASSSGGPGELFF. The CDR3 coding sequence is TGTGCCAGCAGCAGTGGAGGTCCCGGGGAGCTGTTTTTT.

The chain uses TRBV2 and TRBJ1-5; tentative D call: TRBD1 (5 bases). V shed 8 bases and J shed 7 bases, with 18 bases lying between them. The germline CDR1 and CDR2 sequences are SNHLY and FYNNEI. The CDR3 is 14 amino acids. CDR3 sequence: CASGEVGAGQPQHF. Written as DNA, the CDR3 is TGTGCCAGCGGGGAGGTTGGGGCAGGGCAGCCCCAGCATTTT.

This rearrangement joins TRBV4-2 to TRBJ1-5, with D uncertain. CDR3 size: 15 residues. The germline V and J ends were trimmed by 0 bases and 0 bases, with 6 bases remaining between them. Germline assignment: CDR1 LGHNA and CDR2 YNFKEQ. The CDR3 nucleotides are TGTGCCAGCAGCCAAGATCTGGATAGCAATCAGCCCCAGCATTTT. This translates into CASSQDLDSNQPQHF.

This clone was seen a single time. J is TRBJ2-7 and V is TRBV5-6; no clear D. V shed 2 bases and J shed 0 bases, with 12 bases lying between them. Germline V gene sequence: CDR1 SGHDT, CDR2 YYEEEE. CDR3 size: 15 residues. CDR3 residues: CASSFRAPSSYEQYF. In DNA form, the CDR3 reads TGTGCCAGCAGCTTCCGGGCCCCAAGCTCCTACGAGCAGTACTTC.

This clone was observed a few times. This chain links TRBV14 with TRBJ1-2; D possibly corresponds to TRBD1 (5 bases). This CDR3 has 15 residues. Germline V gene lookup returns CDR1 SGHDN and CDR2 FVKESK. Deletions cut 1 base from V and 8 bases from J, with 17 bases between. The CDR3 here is CASSQVAGRGGGYTF. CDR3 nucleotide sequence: TGTGCCAGCAGCCAAGTGGCCGGAAGGGGAGGCGGCTACACCTTC.

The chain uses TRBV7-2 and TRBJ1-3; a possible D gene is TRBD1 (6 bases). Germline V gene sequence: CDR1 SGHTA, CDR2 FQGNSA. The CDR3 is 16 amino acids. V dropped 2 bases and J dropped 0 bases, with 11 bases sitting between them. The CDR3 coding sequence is TGTGCCAGCAGCTTACACAGGGTCTCCTCTGGAAACACCATATATTTT. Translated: CASSLHRVSSGNTIYF.

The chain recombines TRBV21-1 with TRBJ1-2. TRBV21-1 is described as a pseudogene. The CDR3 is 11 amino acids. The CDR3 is CASRRRDGYTF. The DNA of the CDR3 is TGTGCCAGCAGACGACGAGACGGCTACACCTTC.

The DNA of the CDR3 is TGTGCCAGCAGTTTATCGCTCTCTGGGGCCAACGTCCTGACTTTC. Protein: CASSLSLSGANVLTF. The chain joins TRBV27 to TRBJ2-6, with D unresolved. Trimming removed 0 bases from V and 0 bases from J, with 3 bases in between. CDR1 is MNHEY, CDR2 SMNVEV, per germline (reference sequence). The CDR3 has 15 amino acids.